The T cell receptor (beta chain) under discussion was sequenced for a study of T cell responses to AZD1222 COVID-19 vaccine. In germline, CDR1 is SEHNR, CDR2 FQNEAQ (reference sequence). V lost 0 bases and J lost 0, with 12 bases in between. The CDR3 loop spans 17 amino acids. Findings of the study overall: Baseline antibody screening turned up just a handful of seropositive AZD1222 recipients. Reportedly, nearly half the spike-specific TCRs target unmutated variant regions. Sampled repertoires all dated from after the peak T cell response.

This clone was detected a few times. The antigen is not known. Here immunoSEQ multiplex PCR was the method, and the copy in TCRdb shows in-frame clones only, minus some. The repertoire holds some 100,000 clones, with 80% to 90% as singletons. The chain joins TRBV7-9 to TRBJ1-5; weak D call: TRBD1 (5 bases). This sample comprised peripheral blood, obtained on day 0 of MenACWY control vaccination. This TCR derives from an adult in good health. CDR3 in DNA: TGTGCCAGCAGCTTAGCGCAAGACAGCTATAGCAATCAGCCCCAGCATTTT. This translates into CASSLAQDSYSNQPQHF.